This is a list of T cell receptor beta chains from one sample in a study of T cell changes during pregnancy in multiple sclerosis. The assay was immunoSEQ multiplex PCR, and TCRdb's table has in-frame clones only and misses some. The repertoire holds 70,000 or so clones, with around 91% as singletons. The material sequenced was peripheral blood, taken in the third trimester of pregnancy. The receptors were gathered from a female donor in good health, enrolled as a control in a pregnancy study. Each CDR3 is given with its conserved first and last residue. Each record gives: V gene, clone size, D gene, CDR3 length, J gene, CDR3 protein, CDR3 DNA. D genes are given only for firm matches. Size is omitted from some rows. Given values are once, few, many or a class for expanded clones.

>TRBV11-2|.|.|15|TRBJ2-7
CASSHYRDTSYEQYF
TGTGCCAGCAGCCACTACCGGGACACTTCCTACGAGCAGTACTTC
>TRBV21-1|.|.|11|TRBJ1-1
CASSIAGGAFF
TGTGCCAGCAGCATCGCGGGCGGCGCTTTCTTT
>TRBV19|few|.|12|TRBJ1-1
CASSSSFDKAFF
TGTGCCAGTAGTAGTTCCTTCGACAAAGCTTTCTTT
>TRBV7-9|.|TRBD1|17|TRBJ2-7
CASSYADGQDGTYEQYF
TGTGCCAGCAGCTATGCCGACGGACAGGACGGAACCTACGAGCAGTACTTC
>TRBV4-3|.|TRBD2|17|TRBJ2-2
CASSRGTSGRASGELFF
TGCGCCAGCAGCCGCGGGACTAGCGGGAGGGCCAGCGGGGAGCTGTTTTTT
>TRBV15|few|.|14|TRBJ1-6
CATSGFSYNSPLHF
TGTGCCACTTCGGGTTTCTCCTATAATTCACCCCTCCACTTT
>TRBV4-2|.|TRBD2|18|TRBJ2-3
CASSQVGRGVSGTDTQYF
TGTGCCAGCAGCCAAGTTGGACGGGGGGTCTCCGGCACAGATACGCAGTATTTT
>TRBV6-1|.|.|14|TRBJ1-3
CASSASFGLGTIYF
TGTGCCAGCAGTGCCTCCTTCGGGTTAGGCACCATATATTTT
>TRBV10-3|.|TRBD1|15|TRBJ2-7
CAISTTGVDSYEQYF
TGTGCCATCAGTACGACAGGGGTGGATTCCTACGAGCAGTACTTC
>TRBV27|.|.|16|TRBJ1-5
CASSRTGLFSNQPQHF
TGTGCCAGCAGCCGGACCGGACTTTTTAGCAATCAGCCCCAGCATTTT
>TRBV9|.|TRBD2|17|TRBJ2-1
CASSVGKRSGDYNEQFF
TGTGCCAGCAGCGTAGGGAAGAGGAGCGGGGACTACAATGAGCAGTTCTTC
>TRBV28|.|.|19|TRBJ2-7
CASSRSTGSDQTGSYEQYF
TGTGCCAGCAGTAGATCGACGGGGAGCGACCAAACCGGCTCCTACGAGCAGTACTTC
>TRBV7-2|few|TRBD2|16|TRBJ2-7
CASSLDTSGSSYEQYF
TGTGCCAGCAGCTTAGATACTAGCGGGAGCTCCTACGAGCAGTACTTC
>TRBV6-5|.|.|14|TRBJ2-1
CASSYLPGALEQFF
TGTGCCAGCAGTTACCTCCCCGGTGCGCTCGAGCAGTTCTTC
>TRBV7-2|.|TRBD1|14|TRBJ1-6
CASSHWDRGGPLHF
TGTGCCAGCAGCCACTGGGACAGGGGGGGACCCCTCCACTTT
>TRBV19|once|.|13|TRBJ1-2
CASSRNRVYGYTF
TGTGCCAGTAGTAGGAACAGGGTCTATGGCTACACCTTC
>TRBV7-6|.|.|15|TRBJ2-6
CASSFTGSGANVLTF
TGTGCCAGCAGCTTCACGGGCTCTGGGGCCAACGTCCTGACTTTC
>TRBV15|.|TRBD1|18|TRBJ1-2
CATSRTPGTGGSNYGYTF
TGTGCCACCAGCAGGACTCCGGGGACAGGGGGCTCTAACTATGGCTACACCTTC
>TRBV6-5|.|.|15|TRBJ1-1
CASSYSVSLHTEAFF
TGTGCCAGCAGTTACTCGGTTAGCCTGCACACTGAAGCTTTCTTT
>TRBV6-5|.|.|15|TRBJ1-3
CASSRQPRSGNTIYF
TGTGCCAGCAGTCGACAACCTCGCTCTGGAAACACCATATATTTT
>TRBV15|.|.|17|TRBJ2-5
CATTLTLTGGGLETQYF
TGTGCCACCACCTTAACCCTAACCGGGGGAGGATTGGAGACCCAGTACTTC
>TRBV19|.|TRBD1|15|TRBJ1-1
CASTLRGDRNTEAFF
TGTGCCAGTACCTTAAGGGGGGACAGGAACACTGAAGCTTTCTTT
>TRBV7-8|.|TRBD2|15|TRBJ2-1
CASSLGRERRNEQFF
TGTGCCAGCAGCTTAGGGCGGGAGCGGCGCAATGAGCAGTTCTTC
>TRBV28|once|.|17|TRBJ1-4
CASSLMGWGQGNEKLFF
TGTGCCAGCAGTTTAATGGGGTGGGGCCAGGGTAATGAAAAACTGTTTTTT
>TRBV5-1|.|.|15|TRBJ1-1
CASSLGSGGNTEAFF
TGCGCCAGCAGCTTGGGGTCCGGCGGGAACACTGAAGCTTTCTTT
>TRBV6-5|.|TRBD2|16|TRBJ2-7
CASSSRGLAGGDEQYF
TGTGCCAGCAGTTCGCGTGGACTAGCGGGAGGTGACGAGCAGTACTTC
>TRBV30|.|.|16|TRBJ1-6
CAWTTPQGSYNSPLHF
TGTGCCTGGACTACCCCACAGGGTTCCTATAATTCACCCCTCCACTTT
>TRBV6-1|.|.|15|TRBJ2-2
CASVFGRGNTGELFF
TGTGCCAGCGTCTTTGGACGGGGGAACACCGGGGAGCTGTTTTTT
>TRBV11-3|.|.|17|TRBJ2-1
CASSLDAPGGTYNEQFF
TGTGCCAGCAGCTTAGATGCGCCAGGGGGGACCTACAATGAGCAGTTCTTC
>TRBV28|.|TRBD2|17|TRBJ2-5
CASSLGKASGIQETQYF
TGTGCCAGCAGTTTAGGTAAAGCTAGCGGTATCCAAGAGACCCAGTACTTC
>TRBV7-9|.|TRBD1|15|TRBJ2-1
CASSPGQGSYNEQFF
TGTGCCAGCAGCCCGGGACAGGGGTCCTACAATGAGCAGTTCTTC
>TRBV25-1|.|TRBD1|17|TRBJ1-1
CASSEYPPRDRVGEAFF
TGTGCCAGCAGTGAATATCCCCCCCGGGACAGGGTGGGAGAAGCTTTCTTT
>TRBV4-1|.|TRBD2|14|TRBJ2-5
CASSRTSGQETQYF
TGCGCCAGCAGTCGGACTAGCGGACAAGAGACCCAGTACTTC
>TRBV13|.|.|14|TRBJ2-7
CASSSRTETYEQYF
TGTGCCAGCAGCAGCCGGACAGAAACCTACGAGCAGTACTTC
>TRBV19|.|.|13|TRBJ1-2
CASQLGGGYGYTF
TGTGCCAGTCAACTCGGGGGTGGGTATGGCTACACCTTC
>TRBV7-8|.|TRBD1|17|TRBJ2-1
CASSLGQRGPSYNEQFF
TGTGCCAGCAGCTTAGGGCAGAGGGGGCCTTCCTACAATGAGCAGTTCTTC
>TRBV7-9|.|.|15|TRBJ2-7
CASSSDRRASYEQYF
TGTGCCAGCAGCTCTGACAGGCGAGCATCCTACGAGCAGTACTTC
>TRBV5-1|.|.|15|TRBJ1-5
CASSLGNTGSQPQHF
TGCGCCAGCAGCTTGGGAAATACAGGGAGCCAGCCCCAGCATTTT
>TRBV18|.|.|13|TRBJ1-4
CASSPGGGRKLFF
TGTGCCAGCTCACCGGGCGGGGGCCGCAAACTGTTTTTT
>TRBV5-1|.|.|15|TRBJ1-1
CASSLLTWGDTEAFF
TGCGCCAGCAGCTTGCTAACATGGGGGGACACTGAAGCTTTCTTT
>TRBV7-9|once|.|16|TRBJ2-7
CASSPRGGTGYDEQYF
TGTGCCAGCAGCCCCCGGGGGGGGACAGGGTACGACGAGCAGTACTTC
>TRBV4-1|.|.|14|TRBJ2-3
CASSPLGGGDTQYF
TGCGCCAGCAGCCCCCTGGGGGGAGGAGATACGCAGTATTTT
>TRBV6-5|.|.|13|TRBJ2-1
CASSYGRVKRQFF
TGTGCCAGCAGTTACGGGCGGGTCAAAAGACAGTTCTTC
>TRBV5-4|once|.|15|TRBJ1-6
CASSLAGARNSPLHF
TGTGCCAGCAGCTTGGCAGGGGCGCGGAATTCACCCCTCCACTTT
>TRBV7-8|.|.|12|TRBJ1-1
CASSQVNTEAFF
TGTGCCAGCAGCCAGGTCAACACTGAAGCTTTCTTT
>TRBV28|.|.|13|TRBJ1-2
CASSLRGRYGYTF
TGTGCCAGCAGTTTGCGAGGGCGCTATGGCTACACCTTC
>TRBV5-1|.|.|15|TRBJ2-7
CASSETRGFSYEQYF
TGCGCCAGCAGCGAAACCAGGGGTTTCTCCTACGAGCAGTACTTC
>TRBV7-7|once|TRBD1|14|TRBJ1-4
CASSPTGPNEKLFF
TGTGCCAGCAGCCCGACAGGGCCGAATGAAAAACTGTTTTTT
>TRBV6-5|.|.|15|TRBJ2-3
CASSYSTGKARTQYF
TGTGCCAGCAGTTACTCAACAGGGAAGGCGCGGACGCAGTATTTT
>TRBV4-2|once|TRBD2|16|TRBJ2-1
CASSPTGTSGSGEQFF
TGTGCCAGCAGCCCAACCGGGACTAGCGGGAGTGGTGAGCAGTTCTTC
>TRBV5-8|.|TRBD1|18|TRBJ1-4
CASSIHRDRSFTNEKLFF
TGTGCCAGCAGCATTCACCGGGACAGGAGCTTCACGAATGAAAAACTGTTTTTT
>TRBV19|.|TRBD1|14|TRBJ1-2
CASSMRDRYYGYTF
TGTGCCAGTAGTATGCGGGACAGGTACTATGGCTACACCTTC